The 11 T cell receptor beta chains listed next were all sequenced from one sample in a study of identifying expanded T cells in peripheral blood. TCRdb keeps only in-frame clones here, not all; method: immunoSEQ multiplex PCR. The sample consists of approximately 79,000 clones, under 90% of them appearing once. Sequencing was done on a sample of blood. The receptors were sampled from a person aged 18-69 years in good health.

This chain connects TRBV6-1 to TRBJ2-1; D gene ambiguous. Trimming cost V 2 bases and J 5 bases, with 7 bases left between them. Germline V lookup: CDR1 MNHNS, CDR2 SASEGT. The length of the CDR3 is 13 residues. CDR3 loop: CASSEPLNNEQFF. The CDR3 DNA follows: TGTGCCAGCAGTGAACCCCTCAACAATGAGCAGTTCTTC.

The chain uses TRBV30 and TRBJ1-2; D ambiguous. This CDR3 is 16 amino acids long. CDR1 is GTSNPN, CDR2 SVGIG, per germline (reference sequence). V was pared by 4 bases and J by 5 bases, with 23 bases between. CDR3 sequence (DNA): TGTGCCTGGAACTCTCTGGGTGGCGGCGGAGTGTATGGCTACACCTTC. Its protein is CAWNSLGGGGVYGYTF.

This clone was seen only a few times. This chain connects TRBV5-6 to TRBJ1-2; D is ambiguous. This CDR3 is 12 amino acids long. CDR1 SGHDT and CDR2 YYEEEE come from the germline V gene. V lost 1 base, J lost 4 bases, and 5 bases lay in between. This CDR3 reads CASSLTIYGYTF. DNA of the CDR3: TGTGCCAGCAGCTTGACGATCTATGGCTACACCTTC.

The V and J genes are TRBV2 and TRBJ2-7; tentatively, D is TRBD1 (5 bases). The ends were cut back, 3 bases at V and 0 bases at J, with 9 bases in the middle. Germline CDR1 reads SNHLY; CDR2 reads FYNNEI. There are 14 residues in the CDR3. This chain's CDR3 is CASSDDRNSYEQYF. Here the CDR3 DNA reads TGTGCCAGCAGTGATGACAGAAACTCCTACGAGCAGTACTTC. The full variable domain, with the rest looked up from reference TRBV2 and TRBJ2-7, is EPEVTQTPSHQVTQMGQEVILRCVPISNHLYFYWYRQILGQKVEFLVSFYNNEISEKSEIFDDQFSVERPDGSNFTLKIRSTKLEDSAMYFCASSDDRNSYEQYFGPGTRLTVT.

The chain is built from TRBV11-2 and TRBJ2-3; 8 bases align to TRBD2. This CDR3 is built from 15 residues. V trimming: 5 bases; J trimming: 5 bases; junction bases outside the gene matches: 9. Looked up from germline, CDR1 is SGHAT and CDR2 is FQNNGV. The CDR3 nucleotides read TGTGCCAGCAGCAGGGCGGGAGGTTTTCAAGATACGCAGTATTTT. Translation gives CASSRAGGFQDTQYF. Filled out from reference TRBV11-2 and TRBJ2-3, the complete variable domain reads EAGVAQSPRYKIIEKRQSVAFWCNPISGHATLYWYQQILGQGPKLLIQFQNNGVVDDSQLPKDRFSAERLKGVDSTLKIQPAKLEDSAVYLCASSRAGGFQDTQYFGPGTRLTVL.

The chain links TRBV5-4 to TRBJ2-2; D is possibly TRBD1 (6 bases). Per the germline V gene, CDR1 is SGHNT and CDR2 is YYREEE (reference sequence). This CDR3 spans 15 amino acids. V dropped 3 bases and J dropped 5 bases, with 14 bases sitting between them. The CDR3 DNA is TGTGCCAGCAGCTCAGGTCCAGGGGCAACCGGGGAGCTGTTTTTT. Translated, it gives CASSSGPGATGELFF.

This chain uses TRBV5-1 with TRBJ1-2, with 10 bases fitting TRBD1. The germline V gene encodes CDR1 SGHRS and CDR2 YFSETQ. This CDR3 contains 18 residues. V gave up 1 base and J gave up 4 bases; unmatched junction bases: 13. CDR3 nucleotide sequence: TGCGCCAGCAGCTTGACCGGGACAGGGGATAGACTTAGCTATGGCTACACCTTC. Translating gives CASSLTGTGDRLSYGYTF.

For the CDR3, the DNA is TGTGCCAGCAGTGGGGCTAGCACAGGGGCCCCCTACGAGCAGTACTTC. Amino acid sequence: CASSGASTGAPYEQYF. The V and J genes are TRBV6-4 and TRBJ2-7; 7 nucleotides align to TRBD1. J gave up 2 bases and V 4 bases, and 11 bases lay outside the gene matches. The germline CDR1 and CDR2 sequences are MRHNA and SNTAGT. This CDR3 spans 16 amino acids.

CDR3 in amino acids: CASSPLGQGARNTEAFF. CDR3 in DNA: TGTGCCAGCAGCCCCTTGGGACAGGGGGCGAGGAACACTGAAGCTTTCTTT. The chain is built from TRBV7-2 and TRBJ1-1, with 12 bases that match TRBD1. The germline V gene encodes CDR1 SGHTA and CDR2 FQGNSA. CDR3 size: 17 residues. Trimming removed 5 bases from V and 1 base from J; junction bases left unmatched: 8.

This rearrangement joins TRBV11-2 to TRBJ2-7; D ambiguous. Trimming shortened V by 2 bases and J by 3 bases, and 8 bases separated the two germline ends. The CDR3 length is 13 residues. CDR1 is SGHAT, CDR2 FQNNGV, per germline. DNA of the CDR3: TGTGCCAGCAGCTTAAACACCGACTACGAGCAGTACTTC. Translation gives CASSLNTDYEQYF.

This clone was recorded a few times. CDR3 protein: CAISESGILTYNEQFF. For the CDR3, the DNA is TGTGCCATCAGTGAGTCGGGTATACTGACCTACAATGAGCAGTTCTTC. The rearrangement uses TRBV10-3 and TRBJ2-1; no clear D gene. The V and J ends lost 0 bases and 2 bases respectively, with 11 bases between them. CDR3 length: 16 amino acids. Germline CDR1 reads ENHRY; CDR2 reads SYGVKD.